The 31 T cell receptor beta chains below come from one sample, sequenced in a study of blood T cell repertoires in COVID-19. Assay used: immunoSEQ multiplex PCR; TCRdb lists only in-frame clones, some missing. The table records 300,000 to 500,000 clones, 70% to 90% of them present only once. Sequencing was carried out using PBMCs or T cells enriched from blood (not recorded which). These receptors were taken from a woman aged 40 to 49 with acute COVID-19.

This clone showed up just once. This chain connects TRBV20-1 to TRBJ2-7, with D possibly being TRBD1 (6 bases). CDR1 and CDR2 from the germline V gene are DFQATT and SNEGSKA (reference sequence). V lost 3 bases and J 2 bases, leaving 14 bases between the germline ends. The CDR3 extends over 14 amino acids. This chain's CDR3 is CSASRTARAYEQYF. As DNA, the CDR3 is TGCAGTGCTAGTAGGACAGCCCGGGCCTACGAGCAGTACTTC.

The rearrangement links TRBV30 to TRBJ2-7; D gene unclear. Trimming took 0 bases from V and 6 from J, leaving 12 bases between them. The CDR3 is 13 amino acids. Germline lookup yields CDR1 GTSNPN and CDR2 SVGIG (reference sequence). CDR3 residues: CAWSVLSGGEQYF. In DNA form, the CDR3 reads TGTGCCTGGAGTGTCCTCTCGGGTGGCGAGCAGTACTTC.

The CDR3 protein is CSVGVTGVLGETQYF. Written as DNA, the CDR3 is TGCAGCGTTGGGGTGACAGGGGTTTTGGGAGAGACCCAGTACTTC. V is TRBV29-1 and J is TRBJ2-5; 8 bases agree with TRBD1. The CDR3 contains 15 residues. V lost 4 bases to trimming and J lost 4 bases; unmatched junction nucleotides: 11. Per the germline V gene, CDR1 is SQVTM and CDR2 is ANQGSEA.

V usage is TRBV7-6 and J usage is TRBJ2-7; TRBD1 agrees at 7 bases. Germline CDR1 is SGHVS and CDR2 is FNYEAQ. The CDR3 covers 15 residues. V lost 5 bases to trimming and J lost 0 bases; unmatched junction nucleotides: 7. The CDR3 coding sequence is TGTGCCAGCAGCAAGACAGGGCTAAGCTCCTACGAGCAGTACTTC. Translation gives CASSKTGLSSYEQYF. The whole variable domain, filled in from reference TRBV7-6 and TRBJ2-7, reads GAGVSQSPRYKVTKRGQDVALRCDPISGHVSLYWYRQALGQGPEFLTYFNYEAQQDKSGLPNDRFSAERPEGSISTLTIQRTEQRDSAMYRCASSKTGLSSYEQYFGPGTRLTVT.

This clone was recorded a few times. Written as DNA, the CDR3 is TGTGCCTGGACTAACCGGGACAGCTATGGCTACACCTTC. This sequence encodes CAWTNRDSYGYTF. The genes are TRBV30 and TRBJ1-2; 7 bases agree with TRBD1. The J segment lost 4 bases and the V segment lost 4 bases, leaving 6 bases of the junction unmatched. The germline V gene encodes CDR1 GTSNPN and CDR2 SVGIG (reference sequence). The CDR3 consists of 13 residues.

This clone has ten or more counts. V usage is TRBV7-9 and J usage is TRBJ2-7; the D gene is possibly TRBD2 (6 bases). The V and J ends lost 3 bases and 2 bases respectively, with 8 bases between them. Looked up from germline, CDR1 is SEHNR and CDR2 is FQNEAQ (reference sequence). CDR3 size: 13 residues. This chain's CDR3 is CASSLEGPYEQYF. The CDR3 coding sequence is TGTGCCAGCAGCTTGGAGGGGCCCTACGAGCAGTACTTC.

With respect to this clone: The sample carries other DNA sequences with the same CDR3. The chain has TRBV5-1 and TRBJ1-2; D remains ambiguous. The CDR3 is 13 residues long. Germline V gene lookup returns CDR1 SGHRS and CDR2 YFSETQ. V dropped 0 bases and J dropped 2 bases, with 5 bases sitting between them. The chain's CDR3 is CASSLGQNYGYTF. CDR3 sequence (DNA): TGCGCCAGCAGCTTGGGACAAAACTATGGCTACACCTTC. Together with reference TRBV5-1 and TRBJ1-2, the CDR3 gives the full variable domain: KAGVTQTPRYLIKTRGQQVTLSCSPISGHRSVSWYQQTPGQGLQFLFEYFSETQRNKGNFPGRFSGRQFSNSRSEMNVSTLELGDSALYLCASSLGQNYGYTFGSGTRLTVV.

The chain carries TRBV25-1 and TRBJ2-2, with 9 bases that match TRBD1. The germline CDR1 and CDR2 sequences are MGHDK and SYGVNS. After removal of 4 bases from V and 6 bases from J, the junction contained 0 bases not matched to a gene. CDR3 length equals 13 residues. Here the CDR3 DNA reads TGTGCCAGCAGTGGACAGGGGGCCGGGGAGCTGTTTTTT. It is translated as CASSGQGAGELFF.

The rearrangement links TRBV7-9 to TRBJ1-3; D perhaps matches TRBD1 (5 bases). Germline-derived CDR1 and CDR2 are SEHNR and FQNEAQ (reference sequence). V lost 4 bases, J lost 5 bases, and 15 bases lay in between. This CDR3 comprises 15 residues. Here the CDR3 DNA reads TGTGCCAGCAGCTCCCACGAGACGGACAGAAACACCATATATTTT. Amino acids: CASSSHETDRNTIYF. Variable domain in full (rest from reference TRBV7-9 and TRBJ1-3): DTGVSQNPRHKITKRGQNVTFRCDPISEHNRLYWYRQTLGQGPEFLTYFQNEAQLEKSRLLSDRFSAERPKGSFSTLEIQRTEQGDSAMYLCASSSHETDRNTIYFGEGSWLTVV.

This rearrangement joins TRBV6-5 to TRBJ2-1; tentatively, D is TRBD1 (5 bases). The CDR3 is 14 residues long. The germline CDR1 and CDR2 sequences are MNHEY and SVGAGI. Trimming removed 0 bases from V and 10 bases from J, with 13 bases in between. The CDR3 sequence: CASSYSHTGAEQFF. CDR3 coding DNA: TGTGCCAGCAGTTACTCCCATACAGGTGCGGAGCAGTTCTTC.

The chain joins TRBV14 to TRBJ2-5; the D gene is possibly TRBD2 (6 bases). The CDR3 has 17 amino acids. V was trimmed by 0 bases and J by 4 bases, leaving 18 bases between them. Germline V gives CDR1 SGHDN, CDR2 FVKESK. The CDR3 sequence: CASSQDGLTRRGETQYF. In nucleotides, the CDR3 is TGTGCCAGCAGCCAAGACGGGTTGACCCGGAGGGGAGAGACCCAGTACTTC.

The count of this clone is one. The V gene is TRBV11-2, the J gene TRBJ1-4, with 9 bases lining up with TRBD1. This CDR3 is 15 amino acids long. Trimming at V came to 5 bases and at J to 8 bases, leaving 9 bases not matched to a gene. Germline values: CDR1 SGHAT, CDR2 FQNNGV. The CDR3 loop reads CASSPGTGLGEKLFF. The CDR3, as DNA: TGTGCCAGCAGCCCCGGGACAGGGTTAGGGGAAAAACTGTTTTTT.

The genes are TRBV5-1 and TRBJ1-2, with D possibly TRBD1 on 5 matching bases. The CDR3 contains 15 residues. Germline CDR1 is SGHRS and CDR2 is YFSETQ. With 4 bases removed from V and 0 bases from J, the gap between germline ends came to 13 bases. The CDR3, as DNA: TGCGCCAGCAGCCCCAACAGGTTGCCTAACTATGGCTACACCTTC. Translating gives CASSPNRLPNYGYTF.

V is TRBV19 and J is TRBJ2-5; 7 bases match TRBD1. V shed 5 bases, J shed 2 bases, and the junction held 8 bases outside the gene matches. Germline CDR1 is LNHDA and CDR2 is SQIVND (reference sequence). The CDR3 runs to 15 residues. CDR3 amino acids: CASSQRQGVQETQYF. The CDR3 DNA reads TGTGCCAGTAGTCAGAGACAGGGCGTACAAGAGACCCAGTACTTC.

V and J are TRBV27 and TRBJ2-1; 8 nucleotides agree with TRBD1. The junction had 3 bases not matched to a gene; V was cut back by 5 bases and J by 0 bases. This CDR3 is built from 15 residues. CDR1 is MNHEY and CDR2 is SMNVEV in the germline V gene (reference sequence). The CDR3 DNA is TGTGCCAGCAGTGATACAGGGGGCTCCTACAATGAGCAGTTCTTC. This sequence encodes CASSDTGGSYNEQFF.

V and J are TRBV5-1 and TRBJ2-3, with TRBD2 identical over 15 bases. Germline values: CDR1 SGHRS, CDR2 YFSETQ. The CDR3 is 18 residues long. Trimming at V came to 3 bases and at J to 0 bases, leaving 5 bases not matched to a gene. CDR3 nucleotides: TGCGCCAGCAGCTCCGGACTAGCGGGGGGGCAAAGCACAGATACGCAGTATTTT. Translating it yields CASSSGLAGGQSTDTQYF.

This clone has just one count. V and J are TRBV5-1 and TRBJ2-3; no firm D call. The V end was cut by 6 bases, the J end by 4 bases, with 21 bases between. Germline V gives CDR1 SGHRS, CDR2 YFSETQ. The CDR3 consists of 16 residues. CDR3 DNA: TGCGCCAGCAAAACGAGCGAGACCCCGGTACCAGATACGCAGTATTTT. This translates into CASKTSETPVPDTQYF.

The gene calls are TRBV18 and TRBJ1-1; 8 bases fit TRBD1. In germline, CDR1 is KGHSH, CDR2 LQKENI. The CDR3 is 15 residues long. V lost 3 bases, J lost 1 base, and 4 bases stayed unmatched. CDR3 sequence reads: CASSPRGQGNTEAFF. CDR3 coding DNA: TGTGCCAGCTCACCCAGAGGACAGGGGAACACTGAAGCTTTCTTT. The full variable domain, rest sourced from reference TRBV18 and TRBJ1-1, is NAGVMQNPRHLVRRRGQEARLRCSPMKGHSHVYWYRQLPEEGLKFMVYLQKENIIDESGMPKERFSAEFPKEGPSILRIQQVVRGDSAAYFCASSPRGQGNTEAFFGQGTRLTVV.

The chain has TRBV6-5 and TRBJ1-2, with unresolved D. V was trimmed by 3 bases and J by 1 base, leaving 6 bases between them. Per the germline V gene, CDR1 is MNHEY and CDR2 is SVGAGI. The CDR3 spans 13 residues. DNA for the CDR3: TGTGCCAGCAGTTATACGAGTAACTATGGCTACACCTTC. Its translation: CASSYTSNYGYTF.

The chain recombines TRBV12-3 or TRBV12-4 with TRBJ1-2, with 8 bases fitting TRBD1. The CDR3 extends over 13 amino acids. V shed 6 bases, J shed 7 bases, and the junction held 7 bases outside the gene matches. In DNA form, the CDR3 reads TGTGCCAGCAGCCGACAGGGGAGTTTTGGCTACACCTTC. This encodes CASSRQGSFGYTF.

V usage is TRBV3-1 (or the pseudogene TRBV3-2) and J usage is TRBJ2-3; D is perhaps TRBD2 (7 bases). Germline-derived CDR1 and CDR2 are LGHDT and YNNKEL (reference sequence). Trimming took off 7 bases at V and 3 bases at J, with 11 bases between the two ends. This CDR3 has 13 residues. The CDR3, as DNA: TGTGCCAGCACTGGGGGGGCTACAGATACGCAGTATTTT. Translated, it gives CASTGGATDTQYF.

This clone was seen only a few times. The rearrangement joins TRBV7-9 to TRBJ2-7; 11 bases are shared with TRBD2. Germline V gene data show CDR1 as SEHNR and CDR2 as FQNEAQ (reference sequence). The trim removed 4 bases at V and 4 bases at J, leaving 12 bases unmatched. The CDR3 has 17 residues. For the CDR3, the DNA is TGTGCCAGCAGCTCCTCCGCGTTGGGACTAGCGGAGTACGAGCAGTACTTC. This sequence encodes CASSSSALGLAEYEQYF.

This clone showed up just once. The V and J genes are TRBV19 and TRBJ1-2; 9 nucleotides agree with TRBD1. CDR3 length equals 16 residues. The trim removed 6 bases at V and 1 base at J, leaving 9 bases unmatched. Germline V gene lookup returns CDR1 LNHDA and CDR2 SQIVND (reference sequence). CDR3 in amino acids: CASSNFGQGHNYGYTF. The CDR3 bases are TGTGCCAGTAGCAATTTTGGACAGGGGCATAACTATGGCTACACCTTC.

In this sample, this clone turned up a few times. The rearrangement joins TRBV5-1 to TRBJ2-5, with D possibly TRBD1 on 6 matching bases. Trimming cost V 4 bases and J 1 base, with 11 bases left between them. In germline, CDR1 is SGHRS, CDR2 YFSETQ. The CDR3 runs 14 residues. The DNA of the CDR3 is TGCGCCAGCAGCCATGAGGGGGTCCAAGAGACCCAGTACTTC. Encoded protein: CASSHEGVQETQYF.

The CDR3 region has the DNA TGTGCCAGCCGGACAGCCAACTACGAGCAGTACTTC. This codes for CASRTANYEQYF. J is TRBJ2-7 and V is TRBV2; D is possibly TRBD1 (6 bases). V lost 8 bases and J lost 3, with 11 bases in between. CDR3 length equals 12 residues. Per germline, CDR1 SNHLY and CDR2 FYNNEI.

DNA for the CDR3: TGTGCCCACGGACTAGCTCGGCGGACAGATACGCAGTATTTT. Translation: CAHGLARRTDTQYF. The chain combines TRBV2 with TRBJ2-3; 8 bases are a match to TRBD2. After removal of 11 bases from V and 3 bases from J, the junction contained 10 bases not matched to a gene. CDR3 size: 14 residues. Germline-derived CDR1 and CDR2 are SNHLY and FYNNEI.

The genes are TRBV6-5 and TRBJ1-4, with 8 bases fitting TRBD1. The germline V gene encodes CDR1 MNHEY and CDR2 SVGAGI. The CDR3 runs 13 residues. V dropped 6 bases and J dropped 8; count of bases not matched to a gene: 5. The CDR3 loop is CASRAGGREKLFF. In DNA, the CDR3 is TGTGCCAGCAGGGCAGGGGGCAGAGAAAAACTGTTTTTT.

The chain combines TRBV14 with TRBJ2-5, with 7 nucleotides matching TRBD2. The ends lost 1 base at V and 3 bases at J; junction bases unmatched: 5. Germline V gene lookup returns CDR1 SGHDN and CDR2 FVKESK. The length of the CDR3 is 15 residues. The CDR3 DNA follows: TGTGCCAGCAGCCAAGGACTAGCTTGGGAAGAGACCCAGTACTTC. Translated, it gives CASSQGLAWEETQYF.

The chain joins TRBV4-2 to TRBJ1-2, with D possibly TRBD1 on 5 matching bases. The germline gives CDR1 LGHNA, CDR2 YNFKEQ. Trimming took 0 bases from V and 4 from J, leaving 18 bases between them. There are 17 residues in the CDR3. This CDR3 reads CASSQDSAGGDLYGYTF. For the CDR3, the DNA is TGTGCCAGCAGCCAAGATTCAGCGGGGGGGGACCTCTATGGCTACACCTTC.

CDR3 nucleotides: TGCGCCAGCAAGTCTAGCGGCTACACAGATACGCAGTATTTT. It is translated as CASKSSGYTDTQYF. This chain joins TRBV5-1 and TRBJ2-3; 7 bases are a match to TRBD2. Germline-derived CDR1 and CDR2 are SGHRS and YFSETQ. The J segment lost 2 bases and the V segment lost 6 bases, leaving 6 bases of the junction unmatched. This CDR3 has 14 residues.

The rearrangement links TRBV4-2 to TRBJ1-2; weak D call: TRBD1 (6 bases). CDR1 is LGHNA, CDR2 YNFKEQ, per germline. This CDR3 spans 16 amino acids. V lost 1 base and J lost 4, with 16 bases in between. This chain's CDR3 is CASSQGPTQGIYGYTF. The DNA for the CDR3 is TGTGCCAGCAGCCAAGGTCCTACACAGGGAATCTATGGCTACACCTTC.